Each of the 27 T cell receptor beta chains below was sequenced from the same sample in a study of blood T cells in healthy people across ages. A second PCR of about 6 to 11 cycles used a sample-barcoded 5' primer and a J-beta primer mix. TCRdb reprocessed the 5' RACE reads with MiXCR, giving one entry per CDR3 protein. The data contain 1.5 million to 2 million distinct CDR3 sequences, roughly two fifths of them singletons. Sample: blood. The receptors come from a human donor in good health.

Only a few counts were recorded for this clonotype. The rearrangement uses TRBV12-3 or TRBV12-4 and TRBJ1-1; D gene unclear. The CDR3 spans 15 residues. V dropped 2 bases and J dropped 5 bases, with 15 bases sitting between them. CDR3 DNA sequence: TGTGCCAGCAGTTTATCTGGCAGGTCCTGGACTGAAGCTTTCTTT. The encoded protein is CASSLSGRSWTEAFF.

This clonotype has more than one count but fewer than ten. Relative to the germline gene, one junction end is altered; a read error may explain this. This chain joins TRBV6-1 and TRBJ1-5, with 8 bases fitting TRBD1. This CDR3 has 14 amino acids. The germline gives CDR1 MNHNS, CDR2 SASEGT. This CDR3 reads CASSEDRGDQPQHF. CDR3 coding DNA: TGTGCCAGCAGCGAAGACAGGGGAGATCAGCCCCAGCATTTT.

V usage is TRBV20-1 and J usage is TRBJ2-7; TRBD1 aligns across 7 bases. The V gene's germline CDR1 is DFQATT and CDR2 SNEGSKA (reference sequence). CDR3 size: 14 residues. V lost 5 bases to trimming and J lost 4 bases; unmatched junction nucleotides: 11. The CDR3 loop is CSAPHELGQYEQYF. In nucleotides, the CDR3 is TGCAGTGCTCCTCACGAGTTGGGACAGTACGAGCAGTACTTC.

As to this clonotype: A single base separates this from a much larger clone, so it may be a read error. It is likely a read error, because the conserved phenylalanine at the end of the CDR3 is missing. CDR3 in amino acids: CSVDPMEGQETQYL. CDR3 bases: TGCAGCGTCGACCCGATGGAGGGGCAAGAGACCCAGTACTTA. The chain combines TRBV29-1 with TRBJ2-5; D might be TRBD2 (6 bases). This CDR3 has 14 residues. CDR1 and CDR2 from the germline V gene are SQVTM and ANQGSEA. Trimming pared 6 bases from V and 2 bases from J, leaving 16 bases between.

The chain employs TRBV5-6 and TRBJ2-5, with a weak D call TRBD2 (5 bases). Trimming shortened V by 4 bases and J by 0 bases, and 16 bases separated the two germline ends. The CDR3 extends over 16 amino acids. Germline-derived CDR1 and CDR2 are SGHDT and YYEEEE. The CDR3 bases are TGTGCCAGCAGCCCGTGGATCGACGGGGACCAAGAGACCCAGTACTTC. It specifies CASSPWIDGDQETQYF.

This clonotype has a handful of counts. The chain uses TRBV7-8 and TRBJ2-1; the match to TRBD2 covers 14 bases. Germline-derived CDR1 and CDR2 are SGHVS and FQNEAQ. V was pared by 5 bases and J by 9 bases, with 3 bases of the junction left unmatched. This CDR3 has 14 amino acids. Here the CDR3 reads CASSRGTSGGEQFF. The DNA for the CDR3 is TGTGCCAGCAGCCGTGGGACTAGCGGGGGTGAGCAGTTCTTC. Using reference TRBV7-8 and TRBJ2-1 for the parts outside the CDR3, the full variable domain is GAGVSQSPRYKVAKRGQDVALRCDPISGHVSLFWYQQALGQGPEFLTYFQNEAQLDKSGLPSDRFFAERPEGSVSTLKIQRTQQEDSAVYLCASSRGTSGGEQFFGPGTRLTVL.

This clonotype was observed a few times. This chain connects TRBV20-1 to TRBJ2-1; tentatively, D is TRBD2 (5 bases). CDR3 length equals 12 residues. V shed 7 bases and J shed 4 bases, with 11 bases lying between them. Germline V lookup: CDR1 DFQATT, CDR2 SNEGSKA (reference sequence). The CDR3 protein is CSGASSYNEQFF. In DNA form, the CDR3 reads TGCAGTGGGGCTAGCTCGTACAATGAGCAGTTCTTC.

J is TRBJ2-5 and V is TRBV7-9; perhaps TRBD1 as D (6 bases). CDR1 and CDR2 from the germline V gene are SEHNR and FQNEAQ (reference sequence). Trimming shortened V by 7 bases and J by 1 base, and 13 bases separated the two germline ends. CDR3 length: 14 amino acids. The CDR3 loop reads CASTFGQTQETQYF. The CDR3 coding sequence is TGTGCCAGCACCTTCGGACAGACCCAAGAGACCCAGTACTTC.

V usage is TRBV27 and J usage is TRBJ2-1, with TRBD1 matching 12 bases. The J segment lost 2 bases and the V segment lost 5 bases, leaving 10 bases of the junction unmatched. Germline V gene data show CDR1 as MNHEY and CDR2 as SMNVEV (reference sequence). This CDR3 has 18 amino acids. CDR3 DNA: TGTGCCAGCAGTCCCCTCCCCGGGACAGGGGGCGCCTACAATGAGCAGTTCTTC. It translates to CASSPLPGTGGAYNEQFF.

The CDR3, as DNA: TGCAGCGTTGAGAGCGGGGGGGCCGGAGGTACGCAGTATTTT. Protein sequence: CSVESGGAGGTQYF. The chain has TRBV29-1 and TRBJ2-3; 10 bases are shared with TRBD2. V lost 3 bases and J lost 8; bases outside the gene matches: 8. This CDR3 spans 14 amino acids. Per the germline V gene, CDR1 is SQVTM and CDR2 is ANQGSEA.

The rearrangement uses TRBV20-1 and TRBJ2-3; the D is unclear. Germline lookup yields CDR1 DFQATT and CDR2 SNEGSKA (reference sequence). This CDR3 is built from 11 residues. V gave up 0 bases and J gave up 8 bases, with 6 bases separating them. This CDR3 is CSARDEITQYF. The CDR3 DNA follows: TGCAGTGCTAGAGATGAGATTACGCAGTATTTT.

This clonotype has only a few counts. This chain uses TRBV11-2 with TRBJ1-2; possibly TRBD1 for D (5 bases). The V gene lost 5 bases and the J gene lost 9 bases, with 10 bases spanning the gap. This CDR3 is built from 11 residues. Per germline, CDR1 SGHAT and CDR2 FQNNGV. The CDR3 here is CASSRGSSYTF. CDR3 DNA: TGTGCCAGCAGCCGGGGGTCTAGCTACACCTTC.

This clonotype appeared many times. The rearrangement uses TRBV29-1 and TRBJ2-7; D call uncertain. The CDR3 is made up of 13 amino acids. From germline, CDR1 is SQVTM and CDR2 ANQGSEA. V lost 6 bases, J lost 0 bases, and 12 bases lay in between. The CDR3 DNA follows: TGCAGCGTCCGCGACACTAACTCCTACGAGCAGTACTTC. It encodes CSVRDTNSYEQYF.

The chain has TRBV27 and TRBJ2-5; the D is unclear. Germline V lookup: CDR1 MNHEY, CDR2 SMNVEV (reference sequence). Trimming left V 0 bases short and J 5 bases short, with 7 bases between. The CDR3 sequence is 13 residues long. This chain's CDR3 is CASSLSSFETQYF. The CDR3 DNA reads as TGTGCCAGCAGTTTATCGTCCTTTGAGACCCAGTACTTC.

The chain carries TRBV27 and TRBJ1-2; D unresolved. CDR3 size: 16 residues. Germline V lookup: CDR1 MNHEY, CDR2 SMNVEV (reference sequence). Trimming removed 4 bases from V and 5 bases from J, with 20 bases in between. CDR3 protein: CASSSTGSVRPYGYTF. For the CDR3, the DNA is TGTGCCAGCAGTTCCACGGGGAGCGTTCGACCATATGGCTACACCTTC.

Turning to this clonotype: The junction shows a germline mismatch at one end, possibly a read error. The chain links TRBV7-9 to TRBJ2-1, with D perhaps being TRBD1 or TRBD2 (5 bases each). The germline V gene has CDR1 SEHNR and CDR2 FQNEAQ (reference sequence). This CDR3 has 14 amino acids. The CDR3 loop is CAGSLTGLGDEQFF. DNA of the CDR3: TGTGCCGGCAGCTTAACGGGTTTGGGGGATGAGCAGTTCTTC.

The CDR3 DNA is TGCAGTGCTAGAGATGGGGACAGGGGTATAGGAGAGCAGTACTTC. Its protein product is CSARDGDRGIGEQYF. This chain uses TRBV20-1 with TRBJ2-5; 10 bases fit TRBD1. J gave up 11 bases and V 0 bases, and 12 bases lay outside the gene matches. The germline V gene encodes CDR1 DFQATT and CDR2 SNEGSKA (reference sequence). This CDR3 spans 15 amino acids.

The V gene is TRBV27, the J gene TRBJ1-2; D gene unclear. The CDR3 length is 12 residues. Trimming took off 8 bases at V and 2 bases at J, with 9 bases between the two ends. CDR1 is MNHEY and CDR2 is SMNVEV in the germline V gene (reference sequence). This chain's CDR3 is CASAQRNYGYTF. CDR3 sequence (DNA): TGTGCCAGCGCCCAACGGAACTATGGCTACACCTTC.

The table lists this clonotype with a few counts. The chain recombines TRBV12-3 or TRBV12-4 with TRBJ1-1, with a tentative D call TRBD1 (6 bases). CDR3 length equals 12 residues. The V end lost 10 bases, the J end lost 2 bases, and 11 bases lay between the germline ends. CDR3 DNA sequence: TGTGCCACCAGGGGTCTCAACACTGAAGCTTTCTTT. Translation: CATRGLNTEAFF.

This clonotype was detected only a few times. The V call is TRBV5-1, the J call TRBJ2-4, with 7 bases aligning to TRBD1. The assigned J gene may be wrong: the sequence end matches TRBJ2-7 better. The CDR3 contains 15 residues. The germline CDR1 and CDR2 sequences are SGHRS and YFSETQ. In DNA, the CDR3 is TGCGCCAGCAGCTTGGACCAGGGGGTGACCTACGAGCAGTACTTC. Translated, it gives CASSLDQGVTYEQYF.

The gene calls are TRBV7-9 and TRBJ2-5; 8 bases agree with TRBD2. CDR1 is SEHNR, CDR2 FQNEAQ, per germline (reference sequence). CDR3 length: 14 amino acids. V shed 4 bases, J shed 4 bases, and the junction held 5 bases outside the gene matches. The CDR3 protein is CASSSGGVAETQYF. The CDR3 DNA reads TGTGCCAGCAGCTCGGGGGGGGTCGCAGAGACCCAGTACTTC. Based on the CDR3 plus reference TRBV7-9 and TRBJ2-5, the full variable domain is DTGVSQNPRHKITKRGQNVTFRCDPISEHNRLYWYRQTLGQGPEFLTYFQNEAQLEKSRLLSDRFSAERPKGSFSTLEIQRTEQGDSAMYLCASSSGGVAETQYFGPGTRLLVL.

The genes are TRBV11-2 and TRBJ2-3; 7 nucleotides line up with TRBD2. V dropped 6 bases and J dropped 6; count of bases not matched to a gene: 3. Germline-derived CDR1 and CDR2 are SGHAT and FQNNGV. CDR3 size: 12 residues. CDR3 nucleotide sequence: TGTGCCAGCAGACTAGCGAGGGATACGCAGTATTTT. This encodes CASRLARDTQYF.

This chain connects TRBV5-1 to TRBJ2-5, with D unclear. The CDR3 contains 14 residues. Looked up from germline, CDR1 is SGHRS and CDR2 is YFSETQ. Between the trimmed V and J ends, which lost 3 bases and 4 bases, there was a span of 13 bases. CDR3: CASSSAPTSETQYF. CDR3 coding DNA: TGCGCCAGCAGCTCGGCCCCGACATCAGAGACCCAGTACTTC.

V is TRBV12-3 or TRBV12-4 and J is TRBJ1-5; TRBD1 aligns across 7 bases. The V and J ends lost 0 bases and 4 bases, in that order; junction bases with no gene match: 6. The CDR3 covers 16 residues. CDR3 sequence reads: CASSLARAGGNQPQHF. The DNA of the CDR3 is TGTGCCAGCAGTTTAGCGCGGGCAGGGGGGAATCAGCCCCAGCATTTT.

This chain joins TRBV20-1 and TRBJ2-7; D uncertain. Trimming shortened V by 4 bases and J by 4 bases, and 8 bases separated the two germline ends. The CDR3 loop spans 11 amino acids. Germline loops: CDR1 DFQATT, CDR2 SNEGSKA (reference sequence). CDR3 protein: CSATQNYEQYF. In nucleotides, the CDR3 is TGCAGTGCTACCCAAAATTACGAGCAGTACTTC.

This clonotype has a handful of counts. The chain combines TRBV4-3 with TRBJ1-2; D gene ambiguous. The CDR3 length is 15 residues. V lost 4 bases and J lost 6, with 18 bases in between. CDR1 LGHNA and CDR2 YSLEER come from the germline V gene. CDR3 bases: TGCGCCAGCAGCCGCAACCCGGGAAGGGATGATGGCTACACCTTC. It encodes CASSRNPGRDDGYTF.

The V gene is TRBV2, the J gene TRBJ2-4, with unresolved D. The DNA end is more similar to TRBJ2-7, so the J call may be wrong. Per germline, CDR1 SNHLY and CDR2 FYNNEI. There are 13 residues in the CDR3. The CDR3, as DNA: TGTGCCAGCAGGGACCCGCTAAGTCCCGAGCAGTACTTC. Translated, it gives CASRDPLSPEQYF.